The 17 T cell receptor beta chains in this list originate from one sample, sequenced in a study of shared clonotypes between healthy human individuals. Naive CD8 populations comprised CD45RO-negative cells positively selected for CCR7, excluding terminally differentiated effector memory CD45RA+ cells. The data were produced by immunoSEQ multiplex PCR, yet TCRdb's version contains in-frame clones alone and is incomplete. The table includes 800,000 to 950,000 clones, about 96% detected once. The sample comprised naive CD8+ T cells sorted from blood. The receptors were gathered from a man in his thirties or forties in good health.

As for this clone: This sample also contains other DNA sequences that code for the same CDR3. The chain couples TRBV7-9 to TRBJ2-7; weak D call: TRBD2 (5 bases). V was pared by 1 base and J by 2 bases, with 18 bases between. The CDR3 runs 17 residues. Germline CDR1 reads SEHNR; CDR2 reads FQNEAQ (reference sequence). The CDR3 DNA reads TGTGCCAGCAGCTTAGAACTAGACCCCCGCGCCCCCTACGAGCAGTACTTC. Its translation: CASSLELDPRAPYEQYF.

This clone was seen a single time. Other DNA sequences in the same sample also yield this CDR3. The chain employs TRBV7-9 and TRBJ2-7; TRBD2 agrees at 8 bases. Germline trimming cut 1 base from V and 3 bases from J; bases unmatched to any gene: 2. CDR3 length: 14 amino acids. Germline CDR1 reads SEHNR; CDR2 reads FQNEAQ (reference sequence). The CDR3, as DNA: TGTGCCAGCAGCTTAGGTGGGACTAGCTACGAGCAGTACTTC. Translating it yields CASSLGGTSYEQYF.

J is TRBJ2-1 and V is TRBV13; D is tentatively TRBD1 or TRBD2 (5 bases each). CDR1 is PRHDT and CDR2 is FYEKMQ in the germline V gene (reference sequence). The V end was cut by 5 bases, the J end by 3 bases, with 11 bases between. This CDR3 spans 14 amino acids. The CDR3 DNA is TGTGCCAGCAGCGGCGGTGGGGGCTACAATGAGCAGTTCTTC. Its protein is CASSGGGGYNEQFF.

V is TRBV5-8 and J is TRBJ2-6; D gene ambiguous. This CDR3 spans 15 amino acids. Trimming pared 0 bases from V and 2 bases from J, leaving 6 bases between. Germline assignment: CDR1 SGHTS and CDR2 YDEGEE. The CDR3 nucleotides are TGTGCCAGCAGCTTGGGGGTTACTGGGGCCAACGTCCTGACTTTC. Its protein product is CASSLGVTGANVLTF.

The chain links TRBV25-1 to TRBJ2-1; D is perhaps TRBD2 (6 bases). CDR3 length: 14 amino acids. Germline V gene data show CDR1 as MGHDK and CDR2 as SYGVNS. With 11 bases removed from V and 7 bases from J, the gap between germline ends came to 21 bases. CDR3 bases: TGTGCCCGGCCAGGGCGGGATTTTAATAATGAGCAGTTCTTC. This sequence encodes CARPGRDFNNEQFF.

This chain uses TRBV27 with TRBJ2-1, with 7 bases aligning to TRBD2. The CDR3 runs 13 residues. Germline V CDR1 and CDR2: MNHEY, SMNVEV (reference sequence). After removal of 1 base from V and 6 bases from J, the junction contained 0 bases not matched to a gene. The DNA of the CDR3 is TGTGCCAGCAGTTTATGGACTAGCAATGAGCAGTTCTTC. As protein: CASSLWTSNEQFF.

The V gene is TRBV20-1, the J gene TRBJ2-7; D not resolved. The CDR3 runs 11 residues. The germline V and J ends were trimmed by 0 bases and 7 bases, with 7 bases remaining between them. From germline, CDR1 is DFQATT and CDR2 SNEGSKA (reference sequence). CDR3 residues: CSARDYTEQYF. CDR3 nucleotide sequence: TGCAGTGCTAGAGATTACACGGAGCAGTACTTC.

This sequence joins TRBV28 and TRBJ2-7, with 7 bases fitting TRBD2. V gave up 4 bases and J gave up 4 bases; unmatched junction bases: 13. Germline V gene sequence: CDR1 MDHEN, CDR2 SYDVKM. CDR3 size: 16 residues. CDR3 residues: CASSSRQAGVGYEQYF. For the CDR3, the DNA is TGTGCCAGCAGTTCGAGGCAGGCGGGAGTGGGGTACGAGCAGTACTTC.

V usage is TRBV4-3 and J usage is TRBJ2-1, with 8 bases identical to TRBD1. Germline trimming cut 0 bases from V and 4 bases from J; bases unmatched to any gene: 2. The CDR3 extends over 15 amino acids. Germline values: CDR1 LGHNA, CDR2 YSLEER. The CDR3 sequence: CASSQERTGYNEQFF. CDR3 coding DNA: TGCGCCAGCAGCCAAGAGAGGACAGGGTACAATGAGCAGTTCTTC.

This clone was seen once. This chain links TRBV4-3 with TRBJ2-1; 11 bases are a match to TRBD2. The V and J ends lost 3 bases and 6 bases, in that order; junction bases with no gene match: 7. Germline CDR1 and CDR2: LGHNA and YSLEER. This CDR3 has 16 amino acids. CDR3 amino acids: CASSQYSGRASNEQFF. CDR3 DNA: TGCGCCAGCAGCCAGTATAGCGGGAGGGCCTCCAATGAGCAGTTCTTC.

This chain joins TRBV9 and TRBJ2-7, with TRBD2 as a possible D gene (6 bases). Germline-derived CDR1 and CDR2 are SGDLS and YYNGEE. Trimming removed 4 bases from V and 4 bases from J, with 15 bases in between. The CDR3 is 14 amino acids. CDR3 residues: CASSPTRELYEQYF. CDR3 nucleotide sequence: TGTGCCAGCAGCCCGACTAGAGAACTTTACGAGCAGTACTTC. The full variable domain, completed using reference TRBV9 and TRBJ2-7, is DSGVTQTPKHLITATGQRVTLRCSPRSGDLSVYWYQQSLDQGLQFLIQYYNGEERAKGNILERFSAQQFPDLHSELNLSSLELGDSALYFCASSPTRELYEQYFGPGTRLTVT.

The chain links TRBV29-1 to TRBJ1-2; no firm D call. Germline CDR1 is SQVTM and CDR2 is ANQGSEA. The V end lost 7 bases, the J end lost 4 bases, and 13 bases lay between the germline ends. The CDR3 has 12 amino acids. In nucleotides, the CDR3 is TGCAGCGCCGAGGAGGTTGGCTATGGCTACACCTTC. Amino acid sequence: CSAEEVGYGYTF.

This clone was observed once. The V call is TRBV28, the J call TRBJ1-2; 10 bases line up with TRBD1. With 6 bases clipped from V and 4 bases from J, the junction kept 5 bases outside the gene matches. CDR1 MDHEN and CDR2 SYDVKM come from the germline V gene. The CDR3 covers 14 residues. In nucleotides, the CDR3 is TGTGCCAGCAGCCTGACAGGGGGCGGCTATGGCTACACCTTC. Translating it yields CASSLTGGGYGYTF.

The chain carries TRBV5-4 and TRBJ2-3, with D hard to call. From germline, CDR1 is SGHNT and CDR2 YYREEE (reference sequence). Deletions cut 0 bases from V and 1 base from J, with 6 bases between. The CDR3 totals 14 residues. CDR3 residues: CASSLVIGTDTQYF. CDR3 bases: TGTGCCAGCAGCTTGGTGATCGGCACAGATACGCAGTATTTT.

The chain combines TRBV27 with TRBJ1-1; 8 bases map to TRBD1. V lost 0 bases and J lost 1; bases outside the gene matches: 1. CDR1 and CDR2 from the germline V gene are MNHEY and SMNVEV (reference sequence). CDR3 length: 15 residues. The CDR3 spells CASSLSGTGNTEAFF. The DNA for the CDR3 is TGTGCCAGCAGTTTATCAGGGACAGGGAACACTGAAGCTTTCTTT.

This clone occurred once. The chain joins TRBV29-1 to TRBJ2-3; 8 bases line up with TRBD2. Trimming took 7 bases from V and 3 from J; bases not matched to a gene: 12. The CDR3 sequence is 15 residues long. Germline V gives CDR1 SQVTM, CDR2 ANQGSEA. CDR3 nucleotide sequence: TGCAGCGCAAAACTACTAGCGGTGAGGACAGATACGCAGTATTTT. Protein sequence: CSAKLLAVRTDTQYF.

The chain employs TRBV10-1 and TRBJ2-5; possibly TRBD1 or TRBD2 for D (6 bases each). There are 15 residues in the CDR3. Trimming pared 6 bases from V and 5 bases from J, leaving 19 bases between. CDR1 is WNHNN, CDR2 SYGVQD, per germline (reference sequence). CDR3 DNA: TGCGCCAGCAGCGAAAGGAGGGGTCAGGGGGAGACCCAGTACTTC. It translates to CASSERRGQGETQYF.